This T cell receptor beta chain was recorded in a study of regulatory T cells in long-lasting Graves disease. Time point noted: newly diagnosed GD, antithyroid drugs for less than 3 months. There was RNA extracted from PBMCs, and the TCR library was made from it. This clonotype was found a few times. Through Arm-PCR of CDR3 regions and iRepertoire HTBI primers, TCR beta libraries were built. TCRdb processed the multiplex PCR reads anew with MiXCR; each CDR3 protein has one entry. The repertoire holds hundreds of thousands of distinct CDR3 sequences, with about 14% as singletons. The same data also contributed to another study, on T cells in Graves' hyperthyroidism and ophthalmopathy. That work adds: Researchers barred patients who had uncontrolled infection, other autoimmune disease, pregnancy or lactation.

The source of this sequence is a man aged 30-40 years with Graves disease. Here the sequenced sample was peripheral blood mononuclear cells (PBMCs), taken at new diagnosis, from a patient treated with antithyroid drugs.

The CDR3 DNA reads as TGTGCCAGCAGCGTAGAAGGATACCCCCAAGAGACCCAGTACTTC. Translation gives CASSVEGYPQETQYF. The rearrangement joins TRBV9 to TRBJ2-5; D unclear. This CDR3 contains 15 residues. The germline V gene encodes CDR1 SGDLS and CDR2 YYNGEE. V lost 0 bases, J lost 1 base, and 10 bases lay in between. The full variable domain, completed using reference TRBV9 and TRBJ2-5, is DSGVTQTPKHLITATGQRVTLRCSPRSGDLSVYWYQQSLDQGLQFLIQYYNGEERAKGNILERFSAQQFPDLHSELNLSSLELGDSALYFCASSVEGYPQETQYFGPGTRLLVL.